This T cell receptor (beta chain) came from a study of human T cells and chemical hapten exposure (dated by TCRdb to the early 2020s). Concerning the study at large: Libraries were pooled for sequencing, and variation in per-sample TCR yields was attributed mainly to small differences in library volumes within the pool. This study followed changes in the peripheral blood TCR repertoire in vivo during primary and secondary sensitization of alopecia patients to the hapten diphenylcyclopropenone (DPC). For every blood RNA sample, sequencing covered both the TCR alpha and TCR beta chains.

Total RNA was extracted from unfractionated whole blood that had been collected in Tempus Blood RNA tubes. About five healthy volunteers served as TCR sequencing controls and were bled at day 0, 2 weeks and 6 weeks. The library was made by 5' RACE. TCRdb shows the sequencer as Illumina MiSeq. During library preparation, unique molecular identifiers were attached to individual cDNA molecules so that TCRs could be counted in a quantitative, reproducible way. The study's own analysis went as follows. The median number of TCRs per sample was 85,000 to 100,000, ranging from roughly 20,000 to 690,600. The Decombinator software suite was used to annotate V, J and CDR3 in the TCR reads. For PS versus PT1 abundance plots, all samples were subsampled to the same number of TCRs (28,000). TCRs were defined as expanded if absent before sensitization and observed at least eight times at the 2-week time point. Starting from the raw public reads, TCRdb applied fastp trimming at Q25, assembled clones with MiXCR and retained in-frame beta chains. Each CDR3 protein appears once, grouped with its most common genes and DNA. These V and J calls derive from TCRdb rather than the authors' analysis. The sample profile shows more than 140,000 distinct CDR3 sequences; approximately 4% of them were found once. Together, the top ten hold more than 1.2% of the sample.

V gives up 3 bases and J gives up 0 bases, and the segment between their germline ends measures 18 bases. Via the germline V gene, CDR1 is KGHSH and CDR2 LQKENI. Measured from the cysteine to the phenylalanine, the CDR3 is 18 residues long. Only the CDR3 DNA is retained, 54 bases long and in frame from the first base. Summary of the overall study and its limitations: Repeated subsampling changed both the strength of the expansion versus patch-test correlation and the threshold at which that correlation became significant. No change with DPC sensitization was found in the number of TCRs above 1 in 1000 frequency, and no evidence of global repertoire structure alterations was found.

This clonotype was picked up many times. The clone's antigen remains unknown. Base-call qualities are not available, and no considerably larger clone is one nucleotide away. This sequence was found in a female donor in good health. The V and J genes are TRBV18 and TRBJ1-3, with the identity of the D gene unclear. The CDR3 reads CASSPPGQRLFSGNTIYF. The nucleotide sequence is TGTGCCAGCTCACCGCCCGGGCAGCGACTCTTCTCTGGAAACACCATATATTTT.